Shown below are 13 T cell receptor beta chains from a single sample sequenced in a study of CD8 T cells in Susac syndrome. Reverse transcription of about 0.45 to 1 ug RNA used random hexamers. TCRdb redid the calling of the immunoSEQ multiplex PCR reads with MiXCR, one entry per CDR3 protein. The sample lists some 96,000 distinct CDR3 sequences, about 93% occurring once. Sequencing was performed on CD4+ T cells from PBMCs. These receptors were obtained from a human donor with Susac syndrome.

This clonotype was recorded only once. The chain couples TRBV18 to TRBJ2-2; D is unresolved. The CDR3 totals 14 residues. Germline loops: CDR1 KGHSH, CDR2 LQKENI. V was clipped by 5 bases and J by 6 bases, with 13 bases between them. CDR3 protein: CASSTSRASGELFF. The CDR3 DNA reads TGTGCCAGCTCAACGAGTCGGGCGTCCGGGGAGCTGTTTTTT.

The rearrangement uses TRBV6-2 or TRBV6-3 and TRBJ1-5; tentatively, D is TRBD1 (5 bases). The germline V gene has CDR1 MNHEY and CDR2 SVGEGT. This CDR3 has 14 residues. Trimming left V 6 bases short and J 1 base short, with 10 bases between. CDR3 residues: CASRTEISNQPQHF. The CDR3 DNA is TGTGCCAGCAGGACAGAGATCAGCAATCAGCCCCAGCATTTT.

The chain combines TRBV7-2 with TRBJ2-1, with D unclear. This CDR3 has 14 residues. Germline assignment: CDR1 SGHTA and CDR2 FQGNSA. The ends were cut back, 1 base at V and 9 bases at J, with 13 bases in the middle. Here the CDR3 DNA reads TGTGCCAGCAGCTTAGACACTAAGGCAGGTGAGCAGTTCTTC. This translates into CASSLDTKAGEQFF.

This rearrangement joins TRBV5-4 to TRBJ2-7; D is tentatively TRBD1 or TRBD2 (5 bases each). The V gene's germline CDR1 is SGHNT and CDR2 YYREEE (reference sequence). The CDR3 has 15 residues. Trimming removed 5 bases at V and 0 bases at J, with 15 bases between. CDR3 region: CASRPRDRASYEQYF. DNA for the CDR3: TGTGCCAGCAGACCCCGGGACCGAGCCTCCTACGAGCAGTACTTC.

CDR3 in amino acids: CARSPGSGRGAFF. CDR3 nucleotides: TGTGCCAGATCCCCGGGCTCAGGAAGGGGCGCTTTCTTT. V gene TRBV30 combines with J gene TRBJ1-1; D is possibly TRBD1 (5 bases). V lost 8 bases and J 11 bases, leaving 24 bases between the germline ends. The length of the CDR3 is 13 residues. The germline gives CDR1 GTSNPN, CDR2 SVGIG (reference sequence).

The DNA for the CDR3 is TGTGCCATACAACGGGGAAGGGACGGGGAGCTGTTTTTT. This codes for CAIQRGRDGELFF. The chain is built from TRBV27 and TRBJ2-2; TRBD2 might be the D (5 bases). This CDR3 spans 13 amino acids. The V gene's germline CDR1 is MNHEY and CDR2 SMNVEV (reference sequence). V gave up 10 bases and J gave up 7 bases, with 16 bases separating them.

The chain has TRBV29-1 and TRBJ2-5, with TRBD1 matching over 7 bases. CDR1 and CDR2 (germline): SQVTM, ANQGSEA. J lost 5 bases, V lost 3 bases, and 3 bases had no gene match. The length of the CDR3 is 12 residues. DNA of the CDR3: TGCAGCGTTGAGGGCAGGGGGGAGACCCAGTACTTC. This sequence encodes CSVEGRGETQYF.

The chain recombines TRBV12-3 or TRBV12-4 with TRBJ2-1; 9 bases agree with TRBD2. This CDR3 spans 15 amino acids. J gave up 9 bases and V 6 bases, and 12 bases lay outside the gene matches. The CDR3 spells CASSRPSGTSSEQFF. DNA of the CDR3: TGTGCCAGCAGCCGCCCCTCGGGGACTAGCTCTGAGCAGTTCTTC.

V and J are TRBV7-3 and TRBJ2-7, with D perhaps TRBD2 (6 bases). CDR1 is SGHTA, CDR2 FQGTGA, per germline. V was clipped by 2 bases and J by 3 bases, with 14 bases between them. The CDR3 extends over 15 amino acids. The CDR3 spells CASSLGIWGDYEQYF. The CDR3 DNA follows: TGTGCCAGCAGCTTAGGTATCTGGGGGGACTACGAGCAGTACTTC.

In its sample, this clonotype was seen once. J is TRBJ1-2 and V is TRBV29-1; D perhaps matches TRBD1 (6 bases). There are 12 residues in the CDR3. Germline V gives CDR1 SQVTM, CDR2 ANQGSEA. V lost 7 bases, J lost 5 bases, and 14 bases lay in between. CDR3 bases: TGCAGCGCCCTAGGGGGGACTTATGGCTACACCTTC. This gives the protein CSALGGTYGYTF.

This sequence joins TRBV12-3 or TRBV12-4 and TRBJ2-2; D not certain. CDR3 length: 12 residues. V lost 3 bases and J lost 7, with 6 bases in between. CDR3 sequence reads: CASSFKDGELFF. CDR3 DNA: TGTGCCAGCAGTTTCAAGGACGGGGAGCTGTTTTTT.

J is TRBJ2-2 and V is TRBV30; D unresolved. The CDR3 covers 15 residues. Germline CDR1 is GTSNPN and CDR2 is SVGIG (reference sequence). Trimming took 2 bases from V and 0 from J, leaving 10 bases between them. The CDR3 sequence is CAWSFWAPNTGELFF. The CDR3 nucleotides read TGTGCCTGGAGTTTCTGGGCGCCGAACACCGGGGAGCTGTTTTTT.

CDR3 DNA sequence: TGTGCCACCCGAAGGGGCTCTGGGGCCAACGTCCTGACTTTC. This codes for CATRRGSGANVLTF. V is TRBV19 and J is TRBJ2-6; tentative D call: TRBD1 (5 bases). V was clipped by 10 bases and J by 0 bases, with 10 bases between them. From germline, CDR1 is LNHDA and CDR2 SQIVND (reference sequence). The CDR3 has 14 residues. The full variable domain, completed using reference TRBV19 and TRBJ2-6, is DGGITQSPKYLFRKEGQNVTLSCEQNLNHDAMYWYRQDPGQGLRLIYYSQIVNDFQKGDIAEGYSVSREKKESFPLTVTSAQKNPTAFYLCATRRGSGANVLTFGAGSRLTVL.